This T cell receptor (beta chain) was captured in a study of shared clonotypes between healthy human individuals. Profiled with immunoSEQ multiplex PCR; TCRdb holds only in-frame clones, not every one. The table shows around 510,000 clones, with 95% to 96% occurring only once. V trimming: 5 bases; J trimming: 3 bases; junction bases outside the gene matches: 12. The CDR3 extends over 17 amino acids. Germline CDR1 MNHEY, CDR2 SMNVEV (reference sequence). The clonotype comes from a woman younger than 45 in good health. Sequenced material: naive CD4+ T cells sorted from blood. Subset: CD45RA+ positively selected. The rearrangement joins TRBV27 to TRBJ2-1, with TRBD1 identical over 8 bases. The CDR3 nucleotides are TGTGCCAGCAGTCCAAGAAGGCAGACAGGGGACTACAATGAGCAGTTCTTC. Translation gives CASSPRRQTGDYNEQFF.